These 23 T cell receptor beta chains were sequenced from one sample in a study of blood T cell repertoires in COVID-19. TCRdb's copy holds only in-frame clones and misses some; the assay was immunoSEQ multiplex PCR. The sample has about 190,000 clones; approximately 80% are singletons. The sequencing sample was made of peripheral blood. The source of these receptors is a man between 60 and 70 years old with acute or convalescent COVID-19.

This chain joins TRBV19 and TRBJ2-7; D is uncertain. The CDR3 has 13 residues. Trimming took off 7 bases at V and 1 base at J, with 11 bases between the two ends. Germline CDR1 is LNHDA and CDR2 is SQIVND (reference sequence). The CDR3 here is CASTRRASYEQYF. The CDR3 DNA follows: TGTGCCAGTACGCGGAGAGCTTCCTACGAGCAGTACTTC.

This chain links TRBV12-5 with TRBJ2-1, with 13 bases that match TRBD2. Looked up from germline, CDR1 is LGHNT and CDR2 is FRNRAP. The CDR3 consists of 15 residues. With 5 bases clipped from V and 6 bases from J, the junction kept 4 bases outside the gene matches. The CDR3 DNA reads TGTGCTAGTGGTCCCGGGACTAGCGGGGTCAATGAGCAGTTCTTC. Protein sequence: CASGPGTSGVNEQFF.

The chain combines TRBV30 with TRBJ2-2, with D possibly TRBD2 on 6 matching bases. The germline V gene has CDR1 GTSNPN and CDR2 SVGIG (reference sequence). The CDR3 is 17 amino acids. The ends were cut back, 1 base at V and 7 bases at J, with 22 bases in the middle. In DNA form, the CDR3 reads TGTGCCTGGAGTGCCAAGGGACTCCGGGAAAAAAACGGGGAGCTGTTTTTT. This encodes CAWSAKGLREKNGELFF.

V and J are TRBV27 and TRBJ1-1; D gene unclear. CDR1 is MNHEY and CDR2 is SMNVEV in the germline V gene (reference sequence). V was shortened by 0 bases and J by 2 bases, with 10 bases between the two germline ends. This CDR3 is built from 15 residues. CDR3 sequence reads: CASSLSTVSNTEAFF. The CDR3, as DNA: TGTGCCAGCAGTTTATCCACAGTGTCCAACACTGAAGCTTTCTTT.

The V call is TRBV24-1, the J call TRBJ2-1, with TRBD2 matching 10 bases. Germline V gives CDR1 KGHDR, CDR2 SFDVKD. The CDR3 spans 16 residues. The V and J ends lost 4 bases and 7 bases, in that order; junction bases with no gene match: 9. CDR3 coding DNA: TGTGCCACCAGTGACCCCCCTAGCGGGAGTTTGAATGAGCAGTTCTTC. This encodes CATSDPPSGSLNEQFF.

The chain recombines TRBV5-1 with TRBJ2-1; 8 bases match TRBD1. This CDR3 comprises 14 residues. Germline CDR1 reads SGHRS; CDR2 reads YFSETQ. The trim removed 3 bases at V and 4 bases at J, leaving 3 bases unmatched. The CDR3 protein is CASSSDRAYNEQFF. CDR3 DNA sequence: TGCGCCAGCAGCTCGGACAGGGCTTACAATGAGCAGTTCTTC.

The J gene is TRBJ1-2, the V gene TRBV5-6; tentatively, D is TRBD1 (5 bases). CDR3 length equals 14 residues. Germline CDR1 is SGHDT and CDR2 is YYEEEE. Trimming took 0 bases from V and 5 from J, leaving 11 bases between them. The chain's CDR3 is CASSLDRWFYGYTF. DNA for the CDR3: TGTGCCAGCAGCTTGGACAGGTGGTTTTATGGCTACACCTTC.

The chain carries TRBV15 and TRBJ1-2; 7 positions match TRBD1. J lost 5 bases, V lost 2 bases, and 11 bases had no gene match. CDR3 length: 16 amino acids. Germline V gene lookup returns CDR1 LNHNV and CDR2 YYDKDF (reference sequence). CDR3 DNA sequence: TGTGCCACCAGCAGAACAGGGACAGCCTATCAATATGGCTACACCTTC. The encoded protein is CATSRTGTAYQYGYTF.

The chain combines TRBV7-2 with TRBJ1-3; a possible D gene is TRBD1 (5 bases). Germline V gives CDR1 SGHTA, CDR2 FQGNSA. There are 13 residues in the CDR3. V was cut by 6 bases and J by 0 bases, with 6 bases left in between. CDR3 DNA sequence: TGTGCCAGCAGGGGGCTCTCTGGAAACACCATATATTTT. It is translated as CASRGLSGNTIYF.

J is TRBJ2-7 and V is TRBV3-1 (or the pseudogene TRBV3-2); tentatively, D is TRBD2 (6 bases). The V end was cut by 6 bases, the J end by 2 bases, with 11 bases between. Germline V gene lookup returns CDR1 LGHDT and CDR2 YNNKEL (reference sequence). CDR3 length: 13 amino acids. CDR3 DNA: TGTGCCAGCAGTCGGACTACCACCTACGAGCAGTACTTC. Translating gives CASSRTTTYEQYF.

The chain combines TRBV19 with TRBJ2-1, with a tentative D call TRBD2 (5 bases). The length of the CDR3 is 15 residues. V was pared by 5 bases and J by 3 bases, with 14 bases between. Per the germline V gene, CDR1 is LNHDA and CDR2 is SQIVND (reference sequence). DNA of the CDR3: TGTGCCAGTAGTTTCAGCGGAGTAAACTACAATGAGCAGTTCTTC. Translating gives CASSFSGVNYNEQFF.

This chain uses TRBV10-3 with TRBJ1-1; 10 positions agree with TRBD1. V was clipped by 7 bases and J by 4 bases; unmatched bases: 3. Germline CDR1 reads ENHRY; CDR2 reads SYGVKD. CDR3 length: 13 residues. CDR3 loop: CAIIGQGGTEAFF. CDR3 nucleotides: TGTGCCATCATCGGACAGGGGGGCACTGAAGCTTTCTTT.

This clone has ten or more counts. The J gene is TRBJ1-5, the V gene TRBV7-8, with a possible D match to TRBD1 (5 bases). CDR1 and CDR2 (germline): SGHVS, FQNEAQ. Trimming removed 5 bases at V and 8 bases at J, with 25 bases between. The CDR3 runs 17 residues. CDR3 bases: TGTGCCAGCAGCCAGGACGAGGGACTCTGGGGGAATGAGCCCCAGCATTTT. This translates into CASSQDEGLWGNEPQHF.

On this clone itself: The junction shows a germline mismatch at one end, possibly a read error. This chain joins TRBV3-1 (or the pseudogene TRBV3-2) and TRBJ1-2, with D possibly matching TRBD1 (6 bases). Germline V CDR1 and CDR2: LGHDT, YNNKEL (reference sequence). The CDR3 sequence is 13 residues long. The CDR3 region is CASSNRANYGYTF. The CDR3 DNA follows: TGTGCCAGCAGCAACAGGGCTAATTATGGCTACACCTTC.

The rearrangement uses TRBV6-5 and TRBJ2-1, with 14 bases aligning to TRBD2. The germline V gene has CDR1 MNHEY and CDR2 SVGAGI. This CDR3 is 15 amino acids long. V shed 6 bases and J 4 bases; nucleotides not matched to a gene: 2. The CDR3 spells CASRTSGRVYNEQFF. The CDR3 region has the DNA TGTGCCAGCAGGACTAGCGGGAGGGTTTACAATGAGCAGTTCTTC.

The chain employs TRBV24-1 and TRBJ1-2; 8 bases match TRBD1. Germline V CDR1 and CDR2: KGHDR, SFDVKD. This CDR3 has 13 residues. With 2 bases clipped from V and 7 bases from J, the junction kept 2 bases outside the gene matches. CDR3 residues: CATSDWTGSGYTF. The CDR3 DNA follows: TGTGCCACCAGTGATTGGACAGGGAGTGGCTACACCTTC.

This chain joins TRBV7-3 and TRBJ2-3, with D perhaps TRBD2 (6 bases). Germline CDR1 SGHTA, CDR2 FQGTGA. The CDR3 consists of 15 residues. V shed 6 bases and J shed 6 bases, with 19 bases lying between them. The CDR3 DNA is TGTGCCAGCAGGCGTACCGGGAGCTATCTGGATACGCAGTATTTT. This codes for CASRRTGSYLDTQYF.

A note on this clone: Germline is not matched at one junction end, which may reflect a read error. V is TRBV2 and J is TRBJ1-1; 9 nucleotides agree with TRBD1. CDR1 is SNHLY and CDR2 is FYNNEI in the germline V gene. The CDR3 loop spans 14 amino acids. CDR3 nucleotides: TGTGCCAGCAGCCGGGACAGGGATAACACTGAAACTTTCTTT. It encodes CASSRDRDNTETFF.

This clone was seen more than once but under ten times. Other DNA sequences in the same sample also yield this CDR3. V is TRBV5-5 and J is TRBJ1-2, with TRBD1 as a possible D gene (6 bases). Trimming stripped 7 bases from V and 4 bases from J, with 11 bases between. CDR3 length: 12 amino acids. Germline assignment: CDR1 SGHKS and CDR2 YYEKEE (reference sequence). CDR3 loop: CASGGDIYGYTF. DNA of the CDR3: TGTGCCAGCGGGGGGGACATCTATGGCTACACCTTC. The variable domain in full, completed from reference TRBV5-5 and TRBJ1-2, reads DAGVTQSPTHLIKTRGQQVTLRCSPISGHKSVSWYQQVLGQGPQFIFQYYEKEERGRGNFPDRFSARQFPNYSSELNVNALLLGDSALYLCASGGDIYGYTFGSGTRLTVV.

The chain has TRBV7-8 and TRBJ1-6; no reliable D call. V lost 5 bases and J lost 7, with 15 bases in between. CDR3 length: 15 residues. Germline CDR1 is SGHVS and CDR2 is FQNEAQ. The CDR3 here is CASSPLRQPNSPLHF. The CDR3 region has the DNA TGTGCCAGCAGCCCCCTCAGGCAACCCAATTCACCCCTCCACTTT.

A single count supports this clone. The chain employs TRBV27 and TRBJ2-1; 8 bases match TRBD1. The CDR3 runs to 16 residues. V gave up 3 bases and J gave up 8 bases; unmatched junction bases: 12. Germline CDR1 MNHEY, CDR2 SMNVEV (reference sequence). CDR3 bases: TGTGCCAGCAGTTTTCATGGGACAGGCGCTTACTATGAGCAGTTCTTC. Its protein is CASSFHGTGAYYEQFF.

This rearrangement joins TRBV5-6 to TRBJ2-3, with D possibly being TRBD1 (5 bases). This CDR3 has 14 amino acids. Per germline, CDR1 SGHDT and CDR2 YYEEEE. Trimming removed 2 bases at V and 3 bases at J, with 10 bases between. The CDR3 is CASSFRVSTDTQYF. The CDR3 DNA follows: TGTGCCAGCAGCTTCAGGGTTAGTACAGATACGCAGTATTTT.

This rearrangement joins TRBV11-2 to TRBJ2-1, with 8 bases lining up with TRBD2. Germline CDR1 is SGHAT and CDR2 is FQNNGV. V shed 5 bases and J 10 bases; nucleotides not matched to a gene: 7. The CDR3 is made up of 13 amino acids. The CDR3 here is CASSRPSGQEQFF. The CDR3 region has the DNA TGTGCCAGCAGCCGACCTAGCGGGCAAGAGCAGTTCTTC. The full variable domain, completed using reference TRBV11-2 and TRBJ2-1, is EAGVAQSPRYKIIEKRQSVAFWCNPISGHATLYWYQQILGQGPKLLIQFQNNGVVDDSQLPKDRFSAERLKGVDSTLKIQPAKLEDSAVYLCASSRPSGQEQFFGPGTRLTVL.